This TCR beta chain was profiled in a study of CD8+ T cells in alopecia areata. In the study overall: For 6 to 18 months, tofacitinib was taken, and 6 months off drug followed. The share of scalp area affected provided the severity score for treated patients. Findings of the study overall: Clonality in the scalp and expanded CD8+ clones ranked among the top 100 were significantly decreased by tofacitinib. Lesional scalp, especially alopecia totalis/universalis, showed higher clonality than normal scalp.

This clone has only one observation. Its antigen is as yet unknown. Specified treatment: oral pan-JAK inhibitor, 5-10 mg twice daily. After isolation, RNA underwent reverse transcription to generate cDNA as the sequencing template. The table came from immunoSEQ multiplex PCR; TCRdb's copy has only in-frame clones and leaves some out. The sample lists about 200,000 clones, under 80% seen once, with 1.3% in the top ten. The germline gives CDR1 SGHTA, CDR2 FQGNSA. The CDR3 loop spans 14 amino acids. Trimming took 5 bases from V and 7 from J, leaving 18 bases between them. The chain employs TRBV7-2 and TRBJ2-7; TRBD1 or TRBD2 may be the D gene (5 bases each). The material sequenced was CD4+ T cells sorted from blood, taken at approximately week 49, from a patient treated with tofacitinib. This clonotype originated in a human donor with alopecia areata. DNA of the CDR3: TGTGCCAGCAGCCGGGGTGGCCAGGGTGGTGAGCAGTACTTC. Translating gives CASSRGGQGGEQYF.